This T cell receptor beta chain was observed in a study of cytomegalovirus exposure and HLA in healthy donors. Points from the study as a whole: A missense DCLRE1C variant was associated with V- and J-gene trimming of TCR beta chains in a later analysis, and an independent cohort replicated the association. Within an earlier analysis, most TCR beta V segments proved productive either about 87% or about 30% of the time. 150 to 200 TCR beta chains were listed as cytomegalovirus-associated.

The PCR was carried out with 60 Vbeta primers and 13 Jbeta primers. This table comes from immunoSEQ multiplex PCR, and its TCRdb copy is limited to in-frame clones, with some not included. The sample consists of around 150,000 clones, approximately 80% of them appearing once. The CDR3 has 15 amino acids. J was trimmed by 6 bases and V by 4 bases; bases with no gene match: 12. Germline V gene lookup returns CDR1 SGDLS and CDR2 YYNGEE. As for this clone: What it recognizes is unknown.

Healthy bone marrow donors formed the donor group. Sequencing input: PBMCs. V is TRBV9 and J is TRBJ2-7; 8 bases are shared with TRBD2. This TCR came from a woman in her forties in good health and CMV-seropositive. The CDR3 loop reads CASSPRTSPFGEQYF. Here the CDR3 DNA reads TGTGCCAGCAGCCCACGGACTAGCCCTTTTGGCGAGCAGTACTTC.